This is a list of T cell receptor beta chains from one sample in a study of blood T cell repertoires in COVID-19. TCRdb's table, derived via immunoSEQ multiplex PCR, lists solely in-frame clones and lacks some. The data show approximately 100,000 clones, more than 60% seen once. The sample was peripheral blood. The receptors shown here come from a man in his 70s with acute or convalescent COVID-19. CDR3s include the opening cysteine and the closing phenylalanine or tryptophan. D genes are given only for firm matches. Some rows mark clone size as missing; the rest say once, few, many or name a class of expanded clone.

TRBJ1-1,TRBV5-1,.,14,once,TGCGCCAGCAGCTTGATGGGGGGAAGCGTAAAAAATTTCTTT,CASSLMGGSVKNFF
TRBJ2-7,TRBV7-8,TRBD1,14,.,TGTGCCAGCAGCCTGGGGGACAGGGGGTACGAGCAGTACTTC,CASSLGDRGYEQYF
TRBJ2-1,TRBV4-3,.,13,.,TGCGCCAGCAGCCAGGAGGACCTAAGGGAGCAGTTCTTC,CASSQEDLREQFF
TRBJ2-2,TRBV14,TRBD1,14,once,TGTGCCAGCAGCAGACAGGGGTTCGGCGGGGAGCTGTTTTTT,CASSRQGFGGELFF
TRBJ2-5,TRBV9,TRBD2,14,once,TGTGCCAGCAGCGCCCAACTAGCGGAAGAGACCCAGTACTTC,CASSAQLAEETQYF
TRBJ2-1,TRBV5-3,TRBD2,19,few,TGTGCCAGAAGCCCCGCCGGGCTAGCGGGAGCCGTATCCTACAATGAGCAGTTCTTC,CARSPAGLAGAVSYNEQFF
TRBJ2-7,TRBV7-7,.,15,.,TGTGCTAGCAGCTTAGCAACAGGGAGGGAATACGAGCAGTACTTC,CASSLATGREYEQYF
TRBJ1-6,TRBV30,.,15,once,TGTGCCTGCCCTACGTTGGCGGGGAGGATTTCACCCCTCCACTTT,CACPTLAGRISPLHF
TRBJ1-1,TRBV12-3/TRBV12-4,.,13,.,TGTGCCAGCAGTTTAGATTTAGACAGGTGGGCTTTCTTT,CASSLDLDRWAFF
TRBJ2-3,TRBV5-4,TRBD2,14,.,TGTGCCAGCAGCTTGCGGGAGGGCACAGATACGCAGTATTTT,CASSLREGTDTQYF
TRBJ2-7,TRBV18,TRBD1,14,.,TGTGCCAGCTCACCACTCCAGGGGGAAGGTGAGCAGTACTTC,CASSPLQGEGEQYF
TRBJ2-7,TRBV15,.,15,.,TGTGCCACCAGCAGAACCAGGGTTTCCTCCTACGAGCAGTACTTC,CATSRTRVSSYEQYF
TRBJ2-5,TRBV6-4,TRBD2,16,.,TGTGCCAGCAGTGACTCTAAGAAAGCGGGAGATGAGACCCAGTACTTC,CASSDSKKAGDETQYF
TRBJ2-3,TRBV10-3,.,12,.,TGTGCCATCAGTGAGTCCGCGGATACGCAGTATTTT,CAISESADTQYF
TRBJ2-7,TRBV28,TRBD2,17,.,TGTGCCAGCAGTTTCCCGACTAGCGGGGAACCGACCTACGAGCAGTACTTC,CASSFPTSGEPTYEQYF
TRBJ2-3,TRBV19,.,12,few,TGTGCCAGTTCCCGGAGCACAGATACGCAGTATTTT,CASSRSTDTQYF
TRBJ2-1,TRBV15,TRBD1,13,.,TGTGCCACCAGCATTCGGGACAGCAATGAGCAGTTCTTC,CATSIRDSNEQFF
TRBJ2-3,TRBV21-1,.,14,.,TGTGCCAGCAGCAACCCCGGGAGCACAGATACGCAGTATTTT,CASSNPGSTDTQYF
TRBJ1-1,TRBV6-5,.,15,.,TGTGCCAGCAGTTACTCGAGGGAGGGGAACACTGAAGCTTTCTTT,CASSYSREGNTEAFF
TRBJ1-5,TRBV24-1,.,16,.,TGTGCCACCAGTGATTCGAGACAGGCTTGGGTGCAGCCCCAGCATTTT,CATSDSRQAWVQPQHF
TRBJ2-6,TRBV30,.,15,few,TGTGCCTGGAGTCCCCTACCCTCTGGGGCCAACGTCCTGACTTTC,CAWSPLPSGANVLTF
TRBJ2-3,TRBV5-4,TRBD2,17,.,TGTGCCAGCAGCTCCGGGACTAGCGGGGAGAGCACAGATACGCAGTATTTT,CASSSGTSGESTDTQYF